The 9 T cell receptor beta chains below come from one sample, sequenced in a study of cytomegalovirus exposure and HLA in healthy donors. The PCR contained 60 Vbeta and 13 Jbeta primers. This table comes from immunoSEQ multiplex PCR, and its TCRdb copy is limited to in-frame clones, with some not included. Among 140,000 to 150,000 clones listed, roughly 80% were seen once. The specimen sequenced was PBMCs. Receptors were obtained from a woman younger than 45 in good health and CMV-seronegative.

This clone was observed a single time. The gene calls are TRBV6-1 and TRBJ1-1; the D gene is possibly TRBD1 (6 bases). CDR1 MNHNS and CDR2 SASEGT come from the germline V gene. The CDR3 totals 13 residues. Trimming removed 4 bases from V and 7 bases from J, with 13 bases in between. The CDR3 nucleotides read TGTGCCAGCAGTGTGGAACGAGGGGGTGAAGCTTTCTTT. Protein sequence: CASSVERGGEAFF.

The J gene is TRBJ1-2, the V gene TRBV6-5; the match to TRBD1 covers 10 bases. The CDR3 totals 13 residues. Germline lookup yields CDR1 MNHEY and CDR2 SVGAGI. V was clipped by 6 bases and J by 9 bases; unmatched bases: 7. CDR3 loop: CASSSGQGYSYTF. The CDR3, as DNA: TGTGCCAGCAGCTCGGGACAGGGGTATAGCTACACCTTC.

The chain has TRBV25-1 and TRBJ1-6; a weak D match, TRBD1 (6 bases). Germline V lookup: CDR1 MGHDK, CDR2 SYGVNS. Between the trimmed V and J ends, which lost 3 bases and 6 bases, there was a span of 15 bases. The CDR3 covers 16 residues. DNA for the CDR3: TGTGCCAGCAGTGACGGATCCCCAGGGGTTAATTCACCCCTCCACTTT. Its protein product is CASSDGSPGVNSPLHF.

The rearrangement joins TRBV5-4 to TRBJ1-1; D is ambiguous. V was clipped by 0 bases and J by 9 bases, with 15 bases between them. From germline, CDR1 is SGHNT and CDR2 YYREEE (reference sequence). The CDR3 totals 14 residues. In DNA form, the CDR3 reads TGTGCCAGCAGCTTGGTTGGTAGAGGAGGGCAAGCTTTCTTT. This translates into CASSLVGRGGQAFF.

This chain joins TRBV5-1 and TRBJ2-3; 9 nucleotides match TRBD2. The V gene end was trimmed by 0 bases and the J gene end by 3 bases; junction bases not matched to a gene: 5. Germline CDR1 and CDR2: SGHRS and YFSETQ. The length of the CDR3 is 16 residues. CDR3 loop: CASSLGGGAGTDTQYF. The CDR3 nucleotides are TGCGCCAGCAGCTTGGGCGGGGGGGCCGGGACAGATACGCAGTATTTT.

V gene TRBV5-8 combines with J gene TRBJ2-1, with 12 bases fitting TRBD2. With V trimmed by 4 bases and J by 8 bases, 7 bases remained unmatched. The germline gives CDR1 SGHTS, CDR2 YDEGEE. This CDR3 region has 15 residues. The CDR3 spells CASSRNRLAGDEQFF. CDR3 bases: TGTGCCAGCAGCCGGAACAGACTAGCGGGGGATGAGCAGTTCTTC. Variable domain in full (rest from reference TRBV5-8 and TRBJ2-1): EAGVTQSPTHLIKTRGQQATLRCSPISGHTSVYWYQQALGLGLQFLLWYDEGEERNRGNFPPRFSGRQFPNYSSELNVNALELEDSALYLCASSRNRLAGDEQFFGPGTRLTVL.

This clone was found once. The V and J genes are TRBV6-1 and TRBJ2-5, with D maybe TRBD1 (5 bases). The germline CDR1 and CDR2 sequences are MNHNS and SASEGT. V lost 5 bases and J 2 bases, leaving 9 bases between the germline ends. This CDR3 contains 13 residues. The CDR3 DNA follows: TGTGCCAGCAGTAGGACACTACAAGAGACCCAGTACTTC. Protein: CASSRTLQETQYF.

V is TRBV11-2 and J is TRBJ2-1, with a weak D call TRBD1 (6 bases). Germline values: CDR1 SGHAT, CDR2 FQNNGV. This CDR3 spans 15 amino acids. The V end lost 2 bases, the J end lost 4 bases, and 12 bases lay between the germline ends. DNA of the CDR3: TGTGCCAGCAGCTTATTAGGGGGTAAATACAATGAGCAGTTCTTC. Its translation: CASSLLGGKYNEQFF.

The chain is built from TRBV14 and TRBJ2-3; TRBD2 matches at 10 bases. V dropped 5 bases and J dropped 5; count of bases not matched to a gene: 4. Germline V gene lookup returns CDR1 SGHDN and CDR2 FVKESK. The CDR3 runs to 14 residues. The DNA of the CDR3 is TGTGCCAGCAGCGTAGCGGGAGGCGGAGATACGCAGTATTTT. Residues: CASSVAGGGDTQYF.